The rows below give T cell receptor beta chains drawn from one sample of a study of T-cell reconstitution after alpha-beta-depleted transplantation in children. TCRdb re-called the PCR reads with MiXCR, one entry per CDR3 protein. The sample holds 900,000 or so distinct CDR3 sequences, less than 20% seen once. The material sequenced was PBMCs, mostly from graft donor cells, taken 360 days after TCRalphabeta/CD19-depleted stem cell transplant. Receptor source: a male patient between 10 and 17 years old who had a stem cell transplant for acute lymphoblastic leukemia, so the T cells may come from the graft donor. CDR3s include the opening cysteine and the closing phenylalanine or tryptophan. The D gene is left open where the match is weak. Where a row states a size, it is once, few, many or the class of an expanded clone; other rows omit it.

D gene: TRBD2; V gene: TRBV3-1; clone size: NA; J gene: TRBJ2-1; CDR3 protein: CASSLRTSGNYNEQFF; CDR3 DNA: TGTGCCAGCAGCCTACGGACTAGCGGGAACTACAATGAGCAGTTCTTC
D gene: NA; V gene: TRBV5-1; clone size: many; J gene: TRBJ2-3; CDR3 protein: CASSRGDSRDTQYF; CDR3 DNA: TGCGCCAGCAGCCGGGGGGACAGCAGAGATACGCAGTATTTT
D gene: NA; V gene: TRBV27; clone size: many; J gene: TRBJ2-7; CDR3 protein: CASSLRGQPYEQYF; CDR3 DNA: TGTGCCAGCAGTTTACGAGGGCAGCCCTACGAGCAGTACTTC
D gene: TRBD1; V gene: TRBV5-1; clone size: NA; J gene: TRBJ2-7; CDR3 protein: CASSHGTGSSNYEQYF; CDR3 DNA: TGCGCCAGCAGCCACGGGACAGGCTCTAGCAACTACGAGCAGTACTTC
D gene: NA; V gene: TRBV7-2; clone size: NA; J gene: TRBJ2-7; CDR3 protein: CASSFGRIYEQYF; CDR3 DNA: TGTGCCAGCAGCTTCGGCAGGATCTACGAGCAGTACTTC
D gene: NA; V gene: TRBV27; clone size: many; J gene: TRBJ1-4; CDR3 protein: CASSRTNEKLFF; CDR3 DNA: TGTGCCAGCAGCAGGACTAATGAAAAACTGTTTTTT
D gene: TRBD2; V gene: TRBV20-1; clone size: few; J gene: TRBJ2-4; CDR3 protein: CSARASGGIWPF; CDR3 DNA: TGCAGTGCTAGAGCCAGCGGGGGGATTTGGCCCTTC
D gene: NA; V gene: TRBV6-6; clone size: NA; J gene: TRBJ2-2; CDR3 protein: CASRIGASAFTTPLNTGELFF; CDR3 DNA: TGTGCCAGCAGGATTGGGGCTAGCGCATTTACTACTCCACTGAACACCGGGGAGCTGTTTTTT
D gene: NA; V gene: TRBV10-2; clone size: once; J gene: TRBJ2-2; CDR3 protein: CASIQLLGGTGELFF; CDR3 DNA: TGCGCCAGCATTCAGCTCCTAGGGGGGACCGGGGAGCTGTTTTTT
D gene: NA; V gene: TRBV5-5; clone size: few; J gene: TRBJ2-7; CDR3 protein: CASSREQSYEQYF; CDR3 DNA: TGTGCCAGCAGCCGCGAGCAGAGCTACGAGCAGTACTTC
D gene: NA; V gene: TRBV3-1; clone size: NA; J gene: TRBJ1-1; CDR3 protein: CATSQKGGLYTEAFF; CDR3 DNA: TGTGCCACCAGCCAGAAGGGGGGTTTGTACACTGAAGCTTTCTTT
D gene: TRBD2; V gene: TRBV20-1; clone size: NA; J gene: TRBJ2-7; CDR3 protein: CSARESSGSYEQYF; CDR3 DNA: TGCAGTGCTAGAGAGTCTAGCGGATCCTACGAGCAGTACTTC
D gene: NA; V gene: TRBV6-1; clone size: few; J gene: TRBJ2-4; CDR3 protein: CASSPPGSGKNIQYF; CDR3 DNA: TGTGCCAGCAGTCCGCCGGGATCGGGTAAAAACATTCAGTACTTC
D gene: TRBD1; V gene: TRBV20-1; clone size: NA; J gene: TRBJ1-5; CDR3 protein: CSVDRGDQPQHF; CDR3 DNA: TGCAGTGTAGACAGGGGGGATCAGCCCCAGCATTTT
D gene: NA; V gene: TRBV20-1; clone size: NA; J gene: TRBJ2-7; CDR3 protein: CSARGITGAYEQYF; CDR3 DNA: TGCAGTGCCAGAGGTATTACAGGAGCCTACGAGCAGTACTTC
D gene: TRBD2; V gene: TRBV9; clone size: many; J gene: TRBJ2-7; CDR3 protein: CASRRTSTYEQYF; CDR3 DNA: TGTGCCAGCCGTCGGACTAGCACTTACGAGCAGTACTTC
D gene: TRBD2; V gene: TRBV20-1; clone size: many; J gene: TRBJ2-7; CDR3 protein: CSARTSGVSYEQYF; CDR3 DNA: TGCAGTGCTAGGACTAGCGGGGTATCCTACGAGCAGTACTTC
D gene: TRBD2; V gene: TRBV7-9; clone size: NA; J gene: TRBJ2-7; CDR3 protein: CASSPAGGPYEQYF; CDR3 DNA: TGTGCCAGCAGCCCAGCGGGAGGGCCGTACGAGCAGTACTTC
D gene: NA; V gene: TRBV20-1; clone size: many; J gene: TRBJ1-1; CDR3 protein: CSARDLSVTEAFF; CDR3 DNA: TGCAGTGCTAGAGATCTGTCCGTAACTGAAGCTTTCTTT
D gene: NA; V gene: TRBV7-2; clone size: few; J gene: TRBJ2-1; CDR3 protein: CASSLGPGSSYNEQFF; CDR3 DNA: TGTGCCAGCAGCTTAGGACCGGGAAGCTCCTACAATGAGCAGTTCTTC
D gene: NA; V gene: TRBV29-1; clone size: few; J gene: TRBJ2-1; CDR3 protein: CSVGGVSGGVRNEQFF; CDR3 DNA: TGCAGCGTTGGGGGGGTCAGCGGAGGGGTCCGGAATGAGCAGTTCTTC
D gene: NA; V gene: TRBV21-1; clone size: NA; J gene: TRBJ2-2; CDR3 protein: CAFRQVNTGELFF; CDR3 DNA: TGTGCCTTTAGACAGGTGAACACCGGGGAGCTGTTTTTT
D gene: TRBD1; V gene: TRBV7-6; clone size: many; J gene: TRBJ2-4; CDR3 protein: CASSLAAGGTIQYF; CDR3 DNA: TGTGCCAGCAGCTTAGCTGCAGGGGGCACCATTCAGTACTTC
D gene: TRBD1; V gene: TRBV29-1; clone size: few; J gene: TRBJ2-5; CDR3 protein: CSVRDRGRETQYF; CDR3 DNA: TGCAGCGTCCGGGACAGGGGCCGAGAGACCCAGTACTTC
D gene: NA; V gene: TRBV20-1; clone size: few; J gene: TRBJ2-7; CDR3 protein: CSPTESSYEQYF; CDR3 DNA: TGCAGTCCGACGGAGAGCTCCTACGAGCAGTACTTC